One sample yielded the 29 T cell receptor beta chains listed below, sequenced in a study of CD4 T cells in relation to SARS-CoV-2 and coronaviruses. The antigens for these receptors are not known. Repertoires were generated with immunoSEQ multiplex PCR, while TCRdb's copy carries only in-frame clones and drops some. The table includes tens of thousands of clones, 77% detected once. The sample consisted of memory CD4+ T cells from PBMCs, cultured in vitro. The source of these receptors is an adult with COVID-19.

The rearrangement links TRBV29-1 to TRBJ2-3; D tentatively fits TRBD1 or TRBD2 (5 bases each). Trimming removed 7 bases from V and 3 bases from J, with 14 bases in between. From germline, CDR1 is SQVTM and CDR2 ANQGSEA. This CDR3 spans 13 amino acids. CDR3 DNA: TGCAGCGGCTCGGGACGCGTAACAGATACGCAGTATTTT. Amino acids: CSGSGRVTDTQYF.

This chain joins TRBV4-1 and TRBJ1-2, with D unresolved. Germline CDR1 and CDR2: MGHRA and YSYEKL. The V gene lost 4 bases and the J gene lost 2 bases, with 11 bases spanning the gap. This CDR3 has 14 amino acids. The CDR3 loop is CASSRGGENYGYTF. The CDR3 nucleotides are TGCGCCAGCAGCCGCGGCGGGGAGAACTATGGCTACACCTTC.

The rearrangement uses TRBV9 and TRBJ2-3; 12 bases line up with TRBD2. The CDR3 length is 19 residues. Trimming took 3 bases from V and 4 from J; bases not matched to a gene: 15. The V gene's germline CDR1 is SGDLS and CDR2 YYNGEE. The CDR3 sequence is CASSEGGPSGRAGADTQYF. CDR3 DNA: TGTGCCAGCAGCGAGGGGGGTCCTAGCGGGAGGGCCGGGGCAGATACGCAGTATTTT.

The genes are TRBV2 and TRBJ2-6; 11 nucleotides align to TRBD1. CDR3 size: 18 residues. Looked up from germline, CDR1 is SNHLY and CDR2 is FYNNEI. V was clipped by 5 bases and J by 0 bases; unmatched bases: 6. The chain's CDR3 is CASSSGGTGGSGANVLTF. The CDR3 DNA sequence: TGTGCCAGCAGTTCCGGGGGGACAGGGGGCTCTGGGGCCAACGTCCTGACTTTC.

This clone showed up just a few times. V is TRBV30 and J is TRBJ1-1; 9 nucleotides align to TRBD1. With 3 bases clipped from V and 0 bases from J, the junction kept 8 bases outside the gene matches. Germline CDR1 GTSNPN, CDR2 SVGIG (reference sequence). This CDR3 contains 16 residues. The CDR3 DNA sequence: TGTGCCTGGAGAGGGACAGGGTATCTCATGAACACTGAAGCTTTCTTT. Amino acid sequence: CAWRGTGYLMNTEAFF.

This chain connects TRBV18 to TRBJ2-5; D is perhaps TRBD1 (6 bases). V lost 3 bases to trimming and J lost 5 bases, with 13 bases between them. The CDR3 is made up of 14 amino acids. The germline gives CDR1 KGHSH, CDR2 LQKENI. As DNA, the CDR3 is TGTGCCAGCTCACCTTCAGGGGATTGGGAGACCCAGTACTTC. Its protein is CASSPSGDWETQYF.

J is TRBJ2-7 and V is TRBV30; TRBD1 aligns across 10 bases. Germline V gene data show CDR1 as GTSNPN and CDR2 as SVGIG (reference sequence). The ends lost 2 bases at V and 9 bases at J; junction bases unmatched: 10. This CDR3 has 14 amino acids. DNA for the CDR3: TGTGCCTGGAGTTTAGGGACAGGGGTGCTAGGGCAGTACTTC. This encodes CAWSLGTGVLGQYF.

The chain combines TRBV19 with TRBJ2-6; no clear D gene. CDR1 and CDR2 (germline): LNHDA, SQIVND (reference sequence). The CDR3 loop spans 15 amino acids. Trimming took 4 bases from V and 4 from J, leaving 11 bases between them. The CDR3 DNA reads TGTGCCAGTAGTACCCAAGTGGGGGGGGCCAACGTCCTGACTTTC. Amino acid sequence: CASSTQVGGANVLTF.

The gene calls are TRBV2 and TRBJ2-3; 7 bases are shared with TRBD1. Trimming removed 5 bases from V and 7 bases from J; junction bases left unmatched: 12. Germline V gives CDR1 SNHLY, CDR2 FYNNEI. This CDR3 has 15 residues. Here the CDR3 DNA reads TGTGCCAGCAGTAAGGGACAGATGTCCGTTAATACGCAGTATTTT. Amino acids: CASSKGQMSVNTQYF.

This clone was seen a few times. This chain connects TRBV19 to TRBJ2-5; no definite D call. Germline CDR1 LNHDA, CDR2 SQIVND (reference sequence). The V end was cut by 6 bases, the J end by 3 bases, with 14 bases between. This CDR3 spans 14 amino acids. Here the CDR3 DNA reads TGTGCCAGTAGCCCACGGCACAGAGAAGAGACCCAGTACTTC. It specifies CASSPRHREETQYF.

The rearrangement links TRBV5-8 to TRBJ2-6, with a weak D call TRBD1 (7 bases). CDR3 length equals 17 residues. The germline gives CDR1 SGHTS, CDR2 YDEGEE. The V and J ends lost 4 bases and 0 bases respectively, with 14 bases between them. The CDR3 here is CASSAGQIYSGANVLTF. CDR3 bases: TGTGCCAGCAGCGCGGGACAGATATACTCTGGGGCCAACGTCCTGACTTTC.

This clone occurred once. The rearrangement links TRBV11-2 to TRBJ2-3; the D is unclear. CDR1 and CDR2 from the germline V gene are SGHAT and FQNNGV. The V end lost 3 bases, the J end lost 2 bases, and 6 bases lay between the germline ends. This CDR3 is 13 amino acids long. CDR3 bases: TGTGCCAGCAGCTTGGGCAACACAGATACGCAGTATTTT. This gives the protein CASSLGNTDTQYF.

CDR3 in amino acids: CASSPTSGSTDTQYF. The CDR3 coding sequence is TGTGCCAGCAGCCCTACTAGCGGGAGCACAGATACGCAGTATTTT. The rearrangement links TRBV6-2 or TRBV6-3 to TRBJ2-3; 9 bases match TRBD2. The CDR3 is made up of 15 amino acids. CDR1 and CDR2 from the germline V gene are MNHEY and SVGEGT. V trimming: 6 bases; J trimming: 0 bases; junction bases outside the gene matches: 4.

The genes are TRBV20-1 and TRBJ1-3; D call uncertain. This CDR3 has 15 residues. CDR1 DFQATT and CDR2 SNEGSKA come from the germline V gene (reference sequence). The V and J ends lost 3 bases and 0 bases respectively, with 12 bases between them. CDR3 residues: CSASRARSSGNTIYF. The CDR3 DNA is TGCAGTGCTAGTAGGGCCAGGAGCTCTGGAAACACCATATATTTT.

The chain has TRBV18 and TRBJ2-7; D may be TRBD1 (6 bases). This CDR3 is built from 12 residues. Trimming removed 3 bases at V and 4 bases at J, with 7 bases between. The germline CDR1 and CDR2 sequences are KGHSH and LQKENI. The CDR3 reads CASSPDRYEQYF. The CDR3 bases are TGTGCCAGCTCACCCGACAGGTACGAGCAGTACTTC.

A word on this clone: A junction end diverges from the germline sequence, so it may reflect a read error. The J gene is TRBJ1-1, the V gene TRBV7-7, with D unresolved. The CDR3 sequence is 13 residues long. Germline-derived CDR1 and CDR2 are SSHAT and FNYEAQ (reference sequence). The CDR3 spells CASSLARNTEAFF. Here the CDR3 DNA reads TGTGCTAGCAGCTTAGCACGGAACACTGAAGCTTTCTTT.

DNA for the CDR3: TGTGCCAGCTCACTGTCTATAGGGACTATGACAGATACGCAGTATTTT. It codes for CASSLSIGTMTDTQYF. The rearrangement uses TRBV18 and TRBJ2-3; 7 positions agree with TRBD2. The CDR3 sequence is 16 residues long. Per germline, CDR1 KGHSH and CDR2 LQKENI. Germline trimming cut 4 bases from V and 3 bases from J; bases unmatched to any gene: 10.

The rearrangement links TRBV9 to TRBJ2-3; 10 bases agree with TRBD1. Germline assignment: CDR1 SGDLS and CDR2 YYNGEE. This CDR3 region has 14 residues. The V segment lost 10 bases and the J segment 6 bases; nucleotides outside the gene matches: 11. CDR3 DNA sequence: TGTGCCTCCGGGGGGGACAGGGGTGAGGATACGCAGTATTTT. It is translated as CASGGDRGEDTQYF.

The CDR3 protein is CASSPGQGSYGYTF. In nucleotides, the CDR3 is TGTGCCAGTAGTCCCGGACAGGGGAGCTATGGCTACACCTTC. V and J are TRBV19 and TRBJ1-2, with 9 bases matching TRBD1. Germline lookup yields CDR1 LNHDA and CDR2 SQIVND (reference sequence). Trimming took 5 bases from V and 4 from J; bases not matched to a gene: 5. There are 14 residues in the CDR3.

The CDR3 nucleotides are TGTGCCAGCAGCGTAGGGGGACTCAACAATGAGCAGTTCTTC. Amino acid sequence: CASSVGGLNNEQFF. This sequence joins TRBV9 and TRBJ2-1; D perhaps matches TRBD2 (6 bases). The CDR3 covers 14 residues. From germline, CDR1 is SGDLS and CDR2 YYNGEE. The V end was cut by 0 bases, the J end by 5 bases, with 9 bases between.

In this sample, this clone turned up once. The CDR3 nucleotides read TGCGCCAGCAGCCAAGACCGGACCGGGAATTCACCCCTCCACTTT. Its protein product is CASSQDRTGNSPLHF. This sequence joins TRBV4-1 and TRBJ1-6, with D unresolved. The V end lost 0 bases, the J end lost 7 bases, and 10 bases lay between the germline ends. Germline V CDR1 and CDR2: MGHRA, YSYEKL. CDR3 length: 15 amino acids.

The J gene is TRBJ1-5, the V gene TRBV7-9; no firm D call. This CDR3 spans 13 amino acids. Trimming cost V 2 bases and J 6 bases, with 8 bases left between them. The germline V gene encodes CDR1 SEHNR and CDR2 FQNEAQ (reference sequence). The CDR3 sequence: CASSLIAGQPQHF. DNA for the CDR3: TGTGCCAGCAGCTTAATCGCAGGTCAGCCCCAGCATTTT.

The chain employs TRBV28 and TRBJ2-6, with 7 bases fitting TRBD2. The CDR3 totals 18 residues. After removal of 1 base from V and 2 bases from J, the junction contained 8 bases not matched to a gene. Germline V lookup: CDR1 MDHEN, CDR2 SYDVKM. For the CDR3, the DNA is TGTGCCAGCAGTTTATTGCTGCCGGGGGGAGCTGGGGCCAACGTCCTGACTTTC. This gives the protein CASSLLLPGGAGANVLTF.

This clone was picked up a small number of times. V and J are TRBV6-4 and TRBJ2-2; 7 positions agree with TRBD2. V was pared by 2 bases and J by 6 bases, with 9 bases of the junction left unmatched. CDR1 MRHNA and CDR2 SNTAGT come from the germline V gene. CDR3 size: 16 residues. The CDR3 loop is CASSDTPSGDPGELFF. CDR3 bases: TGTGCCAGCAGTGACACCCCAAGCGGGGACCCCGGGGAGCTGTTTTTT.

The chain combines TRBV28 with TRBJ2-1; D tentatively fits TRBD1 or TRBD2 (5 bases each). Germline lookup yields CDR1 MDHEN and CDR2 SYDVKM. The CDR3 is 10 amino acids. V was trimmed by 8 bases and J by 13 bases, leaving 12 bases between them. CDR3: CASGRGPQFF. The CDR3 coding sequence is TGTGCCAGCGGCCGGGGACCTCAGTTCTTC. Full variable domain (rest looked up from reference TRBV28 and TRBJ2-1): DVKVTQSSRYLVKRTGEKVFLECVQDMDHENMFWYRQDPGLGLRLIYFSYDVKMKEKGDIPEGYSVSREKKERFSLILESASTNQTSMYLCASGRGPQFFGPGTRLTVL.

This chain connects TRBV5-4 to TRBJ2-7; D remains ambiguous. The CDR3 contains 13 residues. V was pared by 0 bases and J by 3 bases, with 7 bases between. CDR1 and CDR2 from the germline V gene are SGHNT and YYREEE (reference sequence). The CDR3 sequence is CASSLAPGYEQYF. The CDR3, as DNA: TGTGCCAGCAGCTTGGCCCCCGGCTACGAGCAGTACTTC.

This clone has a single count. The J gene is TRBJ2-5, the V gene TRBV29-1; D is undetermined. Trimming shortened V by 8 bases and J by 2 bases, and 18 bases separated the two germline ends. Germline V gives CDR1 SQVTM, CDR2 ANQGSEA. The CDR3 runs to 14 residues. The CDR3 sequence is CSHNVVGPQETQYF. The CDR3 nucleotides are TGCAGCCACAACGTTGTTGGACCTCAAGAGACCCAGTACTTC. The complete variable domain, with remaining parts taken from reference TRBV29-1 and TRBJ2-5, reads SAVISQKPSRDICQRGTSLTIQCQVDSQVTMMFWYRQQPGQSLTLIATANQGSEATYESGFVIDKFPISRPNLTFSTLTVSNMSPEDSSIYLCSHNVVGPQETQYFGPGTRLLVL.

The chain combines TRBV2 with TRBJ1-5; D remains unclear. Trimming took 3 bases from V and 7 from J, leaving 16 bases between them. The length of the CDR3 is 15 residues. CDR1 SNHLY and CDR2 FYNNEI come from the germline V gene. The CDR3 DNA reads as TGTGCCAGCAGTGACTTAACCCGGGGAAGCCAGCCCCAGCATTTT. Its translation is CASSDLTRGSQPQHF. Filled out from reference TRBV2 and TRBJ1-5, the complete variable domain reads EPEVTQTPSHQVTQMGQEVILRCVPISNHLYFYWYRQILGQKVEFLVSFYNNEISEKSEIFDDQFSVERPDGSNFTLKIRSTKLEDSAMYFCASSDLTRGSQPQHFGDGTRLSIL.

This clone occurred once. This chain joins TRBV20-1 and TRBJ1-3, with D maybe TRBD1 (6 bases). Germline CDR1 DFQATT, CDR2 SNEGSKA (reference sequence). The CDR3 consists of 14 residues. The V end lost 3 bases, the J end lost 2 bases, and 11 bases lay between the germline ends. CDR3 sequence: CSASKGGAGNTIYF. CDR3 nucleotides: TGCAGTGCTAGTAAAGGGGGGGCTGGAAACACCATATATTTT.